This TCR beta chain appears in the sequencing data of a study of blood T cell repertoires in COVID-19. The age range of participants was about 18 to 90 years, with residence in fewer than 25 US areas. Produced via immunoSEQ multiplex PCR; TCRdb's table is partial and in-frame only. The table has about 260,000 clones, more than 70% seen once. The germline V gene encodes CDR1 LNHNV and CDR2 YYDKDF (reference sequence). V was pared by 3 bases and J by 5 bases, with 10 bases between. The CDR3 runs 13 residues. The sequenced sample consisted of PBMCs or T cells enriched from blood (not recorded which). The V and J genes are TRBV15 and TRBJ1-1; a possible D gene is TRBD1 (5 bases). This receptor was obtained from a woman in her forties or fifties who had recovered from COVID-19. CDR3 protein: CATSSGGGTEAFF. DNA for the CDR3: TGTGCCACCAGCAGCGGGGGAGGGACTGAAGCTTTCTTT.